This T cell receptor (beta chain) was recovered during a study of cytomegalovirus exposure and HLA in healthy donors. The overall study: Of the donors genotyped, several hundred in all, 75% to 85% fell in the Caucasian-associated ancestry cluster. Findings of the study overall: Reported results showed that the classifier diagnosed cytomegalovirus status with high specificity and sensitivity. Only CMV serostatus was available as immune exposure information. The study recorded fewer than 200 TCR beta chains that were cytomegalovirus-associated.

The trim removed 8 bases at V and 0 bases at J, leaving 9 bases unmatched. CDR3 length: 15 residues. Germline-derived CDR1 and CDR2 are SNHLY and FYNNEI. The PCR was carried out with 60 Vbeta primers and 13 Jbeta primers. Some clones are missing from TCRdb's copy, which holds only in-frame ones; the method was immunoSEQ multiplex PCR. The table has 70,000 to 80,000 clones, approximately 78% seen once; the top ten hold about 1.9%. To note about this clone: Antigen specificity is unknown.

The receptor comes from a man between 18 and 29 years old in good health and CMV-seronegative. The chain is built from TRBV2 and TRBJ2-7; TRBD1 matches at 8 bases. The sequencing sample was made of PBMCs. CDR3 sequence reads: CASREGTGGSYEQYF. As DNA, the CDR3 is TGTGCCAGCCGGGAAGGAACAGGGGGCTCCTACGAGCAGTACTTC.